This TCR beta chain stems from a study of shared clonotypes between healthy human individuals. Germline CDR1 and CDR2: SGHAT and FQNNGV. This CDR3 has 12 residues. The V end lost 5 bases, the J end lost 2 bases, and 6 bases lay between the germline ends. When replicate PCRs were run on sorted subsets, they used approximately 210 ng DNA, some 30,000 T cell genomes. The method was immunoSEQ multiplex PCR; TCRdb's version includes in-frame clones alone and lacks a portion of them. The sample includes 150,000 to 200,000 clones, approximately 92% of them seen just once. The sample holds a few counts of this clone. What it binds is not known. Study outcomes and limitations: Four donors held approximately 4.6% of naive CD4 clonotypes in common.

Donors comprised healthy HIV-negative adults lacking recent acute infections or vaccinations. The study separated CD4+ cells into CD45RA+ naive and CD45RA-negative memory subsets. Input material: naive CD4+ T cells sorted from blood. Specified subset: CD45RA+ positively selected. The chain employs TRBV11-2 and TRBJ1-2, with no clear D. The clonotype comes from a woman aged 25 to 39 in good health. The CDR3 DNA follows: TGTGCCAGCAGCAGAGGGAACTATGGCTACACCTTC. This encodes CASSRGNYGYTF.